This T cell receptor beta chain was captured by sequencing in a study of early T cells in non-severe SARS-CoV-2 infection. Study context: Chains were not paired, and sequencing was done on bulk RNA from unsorted whole blood. Whole-study findings and limits: CD4 and private specificities were missed by VDJdb matching, which favored anti-spike CD8 responses.

CDR1 is SGHRS, CDR2 YFSETQ, per germline. J gave up 1 base and V 3 bases, and 5 bases lay outside the gene matches. CDR3 length equals 18 residues. Tagging with unique molecular identifiers was applied to individual cDNA molecules. MiXCR was run by TCRdb on the 5' RACE reads, yielding one entry per CDR3 protein. The repertoire consists of about 110,000 distinct CDR3 sequences, with 12% occurring once and the leading ten covering around 3.2%. This clonotype has only a few counts. Its antigen is currently unknown. The TCR originated in an adult who was a healthcare worker with PCR-confirmed SARS-CoV-2 infection or an uninfected control (not recorded which). Sequences were obtained from whole blood. The V call is TRBV5-1, the J call TRBJ2-2; the match to TRBD2 covers 14 bases. The CDR3 spells CASSYGTSGSRNTGELFF. The CDR3 region has the DNA TGCGCCAGCAGCTATGGGACTAGCGGGAGTCGGAACACCGGGGAGCTGTTTTTT.